The next 18 T cell receptor beta chains were all read from a single sample in a study of cytomegalovirus exposure and HLA in healthy donors. 60 Vbeta and 13 Jbeta primers were used in PCR. The data were produced by immunoSEQ multiplex PCR, yet TCRdb's version contains in-frame clones alone and is incomplete. The table has 150,000 to 190,000 clones, approximately 80% seen once. Sample: PBMCs. The receptor set was obtained from a woman aged 45 to 65 in good health and CMV-seropositive.

The CDR3 loop reads CASSERGAGGLGANVLTF. The CDR3 region has the DNA TGTGCCAGCAGTGAAAGGGGAGCGGGGGGGCTCGGGGCCAACGTCCTGACTTTC. The chain combines TRBV2 with TRBJ2-6; 10 nucleotides line up with TRBD2. V lost 2 bases and J lost 4; bases outside the gene matches: 8. In germline, CDR1 is SNHLY, CDR2 FYNNEI. The CDR3 length is 18 residues. Looking up the rest from reference TRBV2 and TRBJ2-6 gives the full variable domain: EPEVTQTPSHQVTQMGQEVILRCVPISNHLYFYWYRQILGQKVEFLVSFYNNEISEKSEIFDDQFSVERPDGSNFTLKIRSTKLEDSAMYFCASSERGAGGLGANVLTFGAGSRLTVL.

The V and J genes are TRBV19 and TRBJ2-3; 13 positions agree with TRBD2. Germline CDR1 is LNHDA and CDR2 is SQIVND (reference sequence). Trimming cost V 6 bases and J 5 bases; bases outside gene matches: 5. The CDR3 spans 15 residues. This CDR3 reads CASRTWTSGGDTQYF. The CDR3 coding sequence is TGTGCCAGTAGGACCTGGACTAGCGGGGGAGATACGCAGTATTTT.

The chain joins TRBV25-1 to TRBJ2-3, with 9 bases fitting TRBD1. The junction had 3 bases not matched to a gene; V was cut back by 5 bases and J by 6 bases. CDR3 length: 13 amino acids. CDR1 is MGHDK and CDR2 is SYGVNS in the germline V gene. CDR3 loop: CASSLQGADTQYF. The CDR3 bases are TGTGCCAGCAGTCTACAGGGGGCTGATACGCAGTATTTT.

The rearrangement joins TRBV9 to TRBJ1-6; possibly TRBD1 for D (5 bases). Trimming removed 4 bases from V and 9 bases from J, with 17 bases in between. This CDR3 is built from 15 residues. Germline V gene data show CDR1 as SGDLS and CDR2 as YYNGEE. The CDR3, as DNA: TGTGCCAGCAGCAGCGACGGACTCGGGGGTTCACCCCTCCACTTT. Protein product: CASSSDGLGGSPLHF.

In nucleotides, the CDR3 is TGTGCCAGCTCGCGGGGGACCACCTCCGGGGAGCTGTTTTTT. Translating gives CASSRGTTSGELFF. This chain uses TRBV18 with TRBJ2-2; 7 nucleotides line up with TRBD2. The CDR3 runs 14 residues. Losses at the gene ends were 6 bases for V and 6 bases for J; bases not matched to a gene: 7. The germline gives CDR1 KGHSH, CDR2 LQKENI. Looking up the rest from reference TRBV18 and TRBJ2-2 gives the full variable domain: NAGVMQNPRHLVRRRGQEARLRCSPMKGHSHVYWYRQLPEEGLKFMVYLQKENIIDESGMPKERFSAEFPKEGPSILRIQQVVRGDSAAYFCASSRGTTSGELFFGEGSRLTVL.

This chain joins TRBV19 and TRBJ1-2; TRBD1 aligns across 11 bases. This CDR3 has 15 amino acids. The germline CDR1 and CDR2 sequences are LNHDA and SQIVND (reference sequence). The V segment lost 5 bases and the J segment 7 bases; nucleotides outside the gene matches: 9. The CDR3 DNA follows: TGTGCCAGTAGTCTCGGGACAGGGGGGAGAAGTGGCTACACCTTC. Protein: CASSLGTGGRSGYTF. The complete variable domain, with remaining parts taken from reference TRBV19 and TRBJ1-2, reads DGGITQSPKYLFRKEGQNVTLSCEQNLNHDAMYWYRQDPGQGLRLIYYSQIVNDFQKGDIAEGYSVSREKKESFPLTVTSAQKNPTAFYLCASSLGTGGRSGYTFGSGTRLTVV.

The rearrangement uses TRBV11-2 and TRBJ2-7, with D perhaps TRBD2 (5 bases). CDR1 is SGHAT, CDR2 FQNNGV, per germline. The CDR3 totals 15 residues. V was pared by 2 bases and J by 3 bases, with 14 bases between. This CDR3 is CASSLKRAKRYEQYF. CDR3 sequence (DNA): TGTGCCAGCAGCTTAAAGAGGGCCAAACGCTACGAGCAGTACTTC. Full variable domain (outside the CDR3, taken from reference TRBV11-2 and TRBJ2-7): EAGVAQSPRYKIIEKRQSVAFWCNPISGHATLYWYQQILGQGPKLLIQFQNNGVVDDSQLPKDRFSAERLKGVDSTLKIQPAKLEDSAVYLCASSLKRAKRYEQYFGPGTRLTVT.

The CDR3 protein is CASSLALSGVSLSTF. The CDR3 nucleotides read TGTGCCAGCAGCTTAGCCCTGTCGGGGGTCTCCTTATCCACCTTC. The chain couples TRBV11-2 to TRBJ1-2; TRBD1 is a possible D gene (5 bases). The length of the CDR3 is 15 residues. Germline loops: CDR1 SGHAT, CDR2 FQNNGV. V was pared by 1 base and J by 13 bases, with 22 bases between. The full variable domain, its missing parts supplied by reference TRBV11-2 and TRBJ1-2, is EAGVAQSPRYKIIEKRQSVAFWCNPISGHATLYWYQQILGQGPKLLIQFQNNGVVDDSQLPKDRFSAERLKGVDSTLKIQPAKLEDSAVYLCASSLALSGVSLSTFGSGTRLTVV.

This chain joins TRBV5-1 and TRBJ2-2; no clear D gene. This CDR3 region has 14 residues. CDR1 and CDR2 (germline): SGHRS, YFSETQ. V was pared by 4 bases and J by 0 bases, with 7 bases between. The CDR3, as DNA: TGCGCCAGCAGCCCTGTCGCGAACACCGGGGAGCTGTTTTTT. It encodes CASSPVANTGELFF.

The chain links TRBV30 to TRBJ2-2, with D unresolved. CDR3 length: 14 amino acids. Germline CDR1 is GTSNPN and CDR2 is SVGIG (reference sequence). Trimming stripped 2 bases from V and 0 bases from J, with 7 bases between. The CDR3 DNA sequence: TGTGCCTGGAGTATCAGTCCGAACACCGGGGAGCTGTTTTTT. Amino acid sequence: CAWSISPNTGELFF.

V gene TRBV7-6 combines with J gene TRBJ1-1; perhaps TRBD1 as D (5 bases). This CDR3 comprises 14 residues. Germline CDR1 is SGHVS and CDR2 is FNYEAQ. The V and J ends lost 5 bases and 4 bases respectively, with 14 bases between them. The CDR3 region has the DNA TGTGCCAGCAGCCAAGGCGGGGGGAGCACTGAAGCTTTCTTT. This encodes CASSQGGGSTEAFF.

V is TRBV10-2 and J is TRBJ2-3; 9 positions agree with TRBD2. The CDR3 loop spans 15 amino acids. Germline trimming cut 2 bases from V and 6 bases from J; bases unmatched to any gene: 6. Germline V CDR1 and CDR2: WSHSY, SAAADI. The DNA of the CDR3 is TGCGCCAGCAGTGAGAAAGCGGGGGGTTCCGATACGCAGTATTTT. The encoded protein is CASSEKAGGSDTQYF.

The V and J genes are TRBV7-2 and TRBJ2-3; 11 bases fit TRBD2. Trimming removed 5 bases from V and 0 bases from J; junction bases left unmatched: 7. The germline CDR1 and CDR2 sequences are SGHTA and FQGNSA. The CDR3 is 17 residues long. This CDR3 reads CASSKNLAGGSTDTQYF. The DNA of the CDR3 is TGTGCCAGCAGCAAGAATCTAGCGGGGGGAAGCACAGATACGCAGTATTTT.

This clone was found once. V and J are TRBV7-9 and TRBJ2-1, with D maybe TRBD2 (5 bases). The CDR3 runs 14 residues. Germline loops: CDR1 SEHNR, CDR2 FQNEAQ (reference sequence). V dropped 5 bases and J dropped 6 bases, with 14 bases sitting between them. CDR3 sequence (DNA): TGTGCCAGCAGCCCGCCTCGGGGTAGCAATGAGCAGTTCTTC. Translating it yields CASSPPRGSNEQFF.

The V gene is TRBV27, the J gene TRBJ1-4; possibly TRBD1 for D (6 bases). This CDR3 has 15 amino acids. The ends were cut back, 2 bases at V and 8 bases at J, with 15 bases in the middle. Germline values: CDR1 MNHEY, CDR2 SMNVEV (reference sequence). CDR3 nucleotide sequence: TGTGCCAGCAGTTTAGTAGCAGGGGTGGACGAAAAACTGTTTTTT. Amino acid sequence: CASSLVAGVDEKLFF.

This chain's CDR3 is CASSLAGTGSQETQYF. The CDR3 nucleotides read TGCGCCAGCAGCTTGGCCGGGACAGGGTCCCAAGAGACCCAGTACTTC. The chain joins TRBV5-1 to TRBJ2-5; 9 bases fit TRBD1. Trimming took 0 bases from V and 1 from J; bases not matched to a gene: 4. The CDR3 sequence is 16 residues long. CDR1 SGHRS and CDR2 YFSETQ come from the germline V gene.

The rearrangement links TRBV4-1 to TRBJ1-2; 8 positions agree with TRBD1. V lost 0 bases and J lost 7; bases outside the gene matches: 7. CDR3 size: 15 residues. CDR1 and CDR2 (germline): MGHRA, YSYEKL. CDR3 DNA: TGCGCCAGCAGCCAAGATGCCCAGGGGGCGCCTGGCTACACCTTC. Its translation: CASSQDAQGAPGYTF.

This chain joins TRBV7-9 and TRBJ1-1, with TRBD1 matching 7 bases. This CDR3 comprises 14 residues. The junction had 5 bases not matched to a gene; V was cut back by 1 base and J by 6 bases. In germline, CDR1 is SEHNR, CDR2 FQNEAQ (reference sequence). CDR3: CASSLVTGNPEAFF. The DNA for the CDR3 is TGTGCCAGCAGCTTAGTGACAGGGAATCCTGAAGCTTTCTTT.